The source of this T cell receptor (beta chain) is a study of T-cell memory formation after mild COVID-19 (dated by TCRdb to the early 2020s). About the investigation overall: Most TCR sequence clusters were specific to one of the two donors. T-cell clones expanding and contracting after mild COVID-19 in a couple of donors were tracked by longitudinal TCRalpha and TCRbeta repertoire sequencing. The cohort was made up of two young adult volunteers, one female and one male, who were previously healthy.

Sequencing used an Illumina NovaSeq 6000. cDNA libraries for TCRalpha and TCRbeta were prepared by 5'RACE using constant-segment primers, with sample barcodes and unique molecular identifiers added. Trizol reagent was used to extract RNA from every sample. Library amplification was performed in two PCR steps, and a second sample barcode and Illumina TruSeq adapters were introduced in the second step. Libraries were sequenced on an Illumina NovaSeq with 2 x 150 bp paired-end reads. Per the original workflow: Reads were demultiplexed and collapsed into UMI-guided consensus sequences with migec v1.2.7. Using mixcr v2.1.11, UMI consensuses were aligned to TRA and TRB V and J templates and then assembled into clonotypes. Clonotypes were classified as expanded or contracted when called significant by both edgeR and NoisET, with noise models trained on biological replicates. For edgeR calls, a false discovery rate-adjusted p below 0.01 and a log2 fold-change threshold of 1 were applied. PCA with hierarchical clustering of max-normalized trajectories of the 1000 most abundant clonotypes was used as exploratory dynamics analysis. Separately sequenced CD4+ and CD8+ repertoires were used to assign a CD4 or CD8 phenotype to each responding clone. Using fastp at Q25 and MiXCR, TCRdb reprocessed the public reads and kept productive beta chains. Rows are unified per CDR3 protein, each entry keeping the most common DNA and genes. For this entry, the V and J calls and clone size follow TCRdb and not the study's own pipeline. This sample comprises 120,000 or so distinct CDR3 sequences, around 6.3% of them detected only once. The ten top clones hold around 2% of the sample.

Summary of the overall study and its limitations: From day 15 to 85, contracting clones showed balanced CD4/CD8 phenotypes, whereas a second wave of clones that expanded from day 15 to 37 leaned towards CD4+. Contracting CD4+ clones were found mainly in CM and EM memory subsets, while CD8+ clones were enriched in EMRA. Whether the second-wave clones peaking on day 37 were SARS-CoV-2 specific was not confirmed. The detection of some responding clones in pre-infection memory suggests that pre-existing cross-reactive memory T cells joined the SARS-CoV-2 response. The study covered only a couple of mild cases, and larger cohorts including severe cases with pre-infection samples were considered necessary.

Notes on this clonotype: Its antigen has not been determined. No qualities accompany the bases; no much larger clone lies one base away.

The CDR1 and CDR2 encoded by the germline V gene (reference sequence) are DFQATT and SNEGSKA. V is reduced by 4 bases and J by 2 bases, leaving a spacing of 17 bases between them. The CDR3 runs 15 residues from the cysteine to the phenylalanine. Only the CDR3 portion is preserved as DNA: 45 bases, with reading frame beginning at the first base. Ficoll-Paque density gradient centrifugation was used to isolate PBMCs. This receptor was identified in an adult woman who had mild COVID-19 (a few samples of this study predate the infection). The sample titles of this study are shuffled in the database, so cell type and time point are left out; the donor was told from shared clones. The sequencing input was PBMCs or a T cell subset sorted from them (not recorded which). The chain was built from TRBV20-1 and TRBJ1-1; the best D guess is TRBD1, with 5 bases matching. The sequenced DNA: TGCAGTGCTATCCTGAATTCCCAGGGTAACACTGAAGCTTTCTTT. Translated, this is CSAILNSQGNTEAFF.